Below, one T cell receptor (beta chain) is given with its context. The sample comes from a study of blood T cell repertoires in COVID-19. With 4 bases clipped from V and 11 bases from J, the junction kept 5 bases outside the gene matches. This CDR3 comprises 12 residues. Germline loops: CDR1 MDHEN, CDR2 SYDVKM. The method was immunoSEQ multiplex PCR; TCRdb's version includes in-frame clones alone and lacks a portion of them. The sample includes over 350,000 clones, roughly 90% of them seen just once. The sample consisted of PBMCs or T cells enriched from blood (not recorded which). The sequence came from a woman in her 30s with acute COVID-19. This chain connects TRBV28 to TRBJ2-1; 7 nucleotides match TRBD1. In nucleotides, the CDR3 is TGTGCCAGCAGTTCCTACAGGGGTCAGCAGTTCTTC. It codes for CASSSYRGQQFF.